This paragraph covers one T cell receptor (beta chain) sequence. Its antigen is currently not known. This clone may be a read error of a much larger clone one base away. TCR beta repertoires were profiled from peripheral blood of over 10 young patients with multiple sclerosis to demonstrate the VDJtools post-analysis software. The patients with multiple sclerosis were children and adolescents between roughly 6 and 15 years of age. This sample was included in a study of post-analysis software for immune sequencing data (dated by TCRdb to between 2014 and 2017). In the study overall: Disease courses on record covered relapsing-remitting, secondary progressive and progressive-relapsing multiple sclerosis, though some patients had no subtype annotation. Patient repertoires were compared against 11 to 12 previously published healthy control repertoires from donors aged about 6 to 26 years. A subset of samples was prepared in parallel using single-end sample barcoding, then pooled and co-amplified after Illumina adapter ligation.

Germline trimming amounts to 6 bases on V and 7 bases on J, with 18 as the count of junction bases outside the gene matches. CDR1 ENHRY and CDR2 SYGVKD were looked up in the germline V gene. The CDR3 measures 17 amino acids from cysteine to phenylalanine. This entry keeps only the CDR3 DNA: 51 bases, framed from base 1. Beyond this particular receptor, the publication reports: Patients showed significantly higher frequencies than controls for roughly 5 TRBV segments, among them TRBV5-6, TRBV5-1 and TRBV20-1. Significantly lower normalized Chao1 diversity was found in multiple sclerosis patients than in controls, suggesting substantial peripheral T-cell clonal expansion. The control group was slightly older than the multiple sclerosis patient group. Direct clustering with F measure showed strong co-clustering of samples prepared in the same batch, prompting a batch-effect correction.

The library relied on PCR. The listed sequencing device is Illumina HiSeq 2500. To reduce PCR and sequencing biases, unique molecular identifiers were built into the TCR beta cDNA libraries. Roughly 0.5 million cDNA molecules were obtained per 1 to 10 million input T cells, so each molecule approximated one T cell. The same protocol used for the earlier healthy control dataset was applied to prepare and sequence the patient libraries. Within a given batch, samples were prepared together, multiplexed and sequenced on the same HiSeq lane. The original pipeline was this. Raw barcoded reads were processed with MIGEC, discarding single-read molecular identifier groups before consensus assembly and CDR3 extraction. VDJtools was used for post-analysis of the clonotype tables, and diversity was normalized by down-sampling every dataset to the size of the smallest sample. In repertoire overlap clustering, CDR3 amino acid sequences, but not nucleotide sequences, were matched to correct batch-related cross-sample contamination. TCRdb cleaned the public reads at Q25 with fastp, built clones with MiXCR and kept in-frame beta chains. Rows matching on CDR3 protein sequence are summarized as one entry with the most common DNA and genes. The authors' filters were not applied to this entry. The sample table records 500,000 to 600,000 distinct CDR3 sequences; 44% of these occur just once. The ten largest account for 1.5% to 2% of the sample.

This receptor was obtained from a girl aged 10 to 17 with multiple sclerosis. Material: blood. The rearranged chain carries TRBV10-3 and TRBJ2-7; 10 junctional bases match TRBD2. The DNA sequence reads TGTGCCATCAGCGTCCCTGGACTAGCGGACTCCCTACGGGAGCAGTACTTC. This is translated as CAISVPGLADSLREQYF.